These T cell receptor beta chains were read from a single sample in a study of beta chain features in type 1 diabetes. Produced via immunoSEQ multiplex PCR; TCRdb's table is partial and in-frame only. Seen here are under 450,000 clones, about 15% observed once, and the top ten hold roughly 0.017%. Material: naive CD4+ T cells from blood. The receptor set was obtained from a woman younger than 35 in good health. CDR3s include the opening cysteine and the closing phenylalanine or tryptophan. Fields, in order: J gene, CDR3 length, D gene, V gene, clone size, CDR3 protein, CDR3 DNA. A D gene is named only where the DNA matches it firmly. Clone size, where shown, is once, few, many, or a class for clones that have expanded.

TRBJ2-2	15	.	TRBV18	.	CASSPWGRNTGELFF	TGTGCCAGCTCACCTTGGGGGCGGAACACCGGGGAGCTGTTTTTT
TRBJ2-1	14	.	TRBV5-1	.	CASSNPGIGNEQFF	TGCGCCAGCTCCAACCCAGGGATTGGGAATGAGCAGTTCTTC
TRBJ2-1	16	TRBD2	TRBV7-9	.	CASSLTGSGIDNEQFF	TGTGCCAGCAGCTTAACTGGTAGCGGGATAGACAATGAGCAGTTCTTC
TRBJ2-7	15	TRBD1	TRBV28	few	CASSLWTGGSYEQYF	TGTGCCAGCAGTTTGTGGACAGGGGGTTCCTACGAGCAGTACTTC
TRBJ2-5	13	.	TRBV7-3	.	CASSRTMRETQYF	TGTGCCAGCAGCCGGACAATGAGAGAGACCCAGTACTTC
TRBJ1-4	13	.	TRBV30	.	CASIRDTEEKLFF	TGTGCCTCCATCCGGGACACGGAGGAAAAACTGTTTTTT
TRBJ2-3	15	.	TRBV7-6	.	CASSLRGGDPDTQYF	TGTGCCAGCAGCTTAAGGGGGGGTGATCCAGATACGCAGTATTTT
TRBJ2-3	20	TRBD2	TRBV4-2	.	CASSPRLAGPSKTFTDTQYF	TGTGCCAGCAGCCCTAGACTAGCGGGTCCGTCAAAGACCTTCACAGATACGCAGTATTTT
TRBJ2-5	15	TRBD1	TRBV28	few	CASSLLTGGRETQYF	TGTGCCAGCAGCCTCCTCACAGGGGGCAGAGAGACCCAGTACTTC
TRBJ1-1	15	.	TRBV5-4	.	CASSFRTAQNTEAFF	TGTGCCAGCAGCTTTCGGACAGCCCAGAACACTGAAGCTTTCTTT
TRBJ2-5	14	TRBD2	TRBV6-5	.	CASSRTSGRETQYF	TGTGCCAGCAGCCGAACTAGCGGGAGAGAGACCCAGTACTTC
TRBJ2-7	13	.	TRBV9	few	CASSPSEGYEQYF	TGTGCCAGCAGCCCATCGGAGGGCTACGAGCAGTACTTC
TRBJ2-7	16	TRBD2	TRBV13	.	CASSWGLAGPSYEQYF	TGTGCCAGCAGCTGGGGACTAGCGGGACCGTCCTACGAGCAGTACTTC
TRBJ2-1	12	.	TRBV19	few	CATIMEGSDRIF	TGTGCCACCATAATGGAGGGGAGTGATAGGATCTTC
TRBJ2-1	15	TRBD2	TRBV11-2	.	CASSLGTSGNNEQFF	TGTGCCAGCAGTCTCGGGACTAGCGGAAACAATGAGCAGTTCTTC
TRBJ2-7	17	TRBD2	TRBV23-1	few	CASTRLAGGPLVYEQYF	TGCGCCAGCACCCGACTAGCGGGAGGGCCTTTAGTTTACGAGCAGTACTTC
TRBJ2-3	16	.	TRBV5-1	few	CASSLGNRASTDTQYF	TGCGCCAGCAGCTTGGGGAACAGGGCTAGCACAGATACGCAGTATTTT
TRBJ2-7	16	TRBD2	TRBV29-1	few	CSVEGPGSGSSYEQYF	TGCAGCGTTGAAGGACCCGGTAGCGGGAGCTCCTACGAGCAGTACTTC
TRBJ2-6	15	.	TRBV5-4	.	CASSLAGVGANVLTF	TGTGCCAGCAGCTTGGCCGGGGTTGGGGCCAACGTCCTGACTTTC
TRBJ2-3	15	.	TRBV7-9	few	CASRPLGRNTDTQYF	TGTGCCAGCAGGCCACTAGGACGGAACACAGATACGCAGTATTTT
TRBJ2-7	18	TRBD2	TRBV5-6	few	CASSAYTDSGRGPYEQYF	TGTGCCAGCAGCGCATATACGGATAGCGGGAGAGGCCCCTACGAGCAGTACTTC
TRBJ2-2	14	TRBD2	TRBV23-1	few	CASMPSGNTGELFF	TGCGCCAGCATGCCTAGCGGGAACACCGGGGAGCTGTTTTTT
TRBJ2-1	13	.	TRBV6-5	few	CASSWSIYNEQFF	TGTGCCAGCAGTTGGAGTATCTACAATGAGCAGTTCTTC
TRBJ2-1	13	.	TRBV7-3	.	CASSPTAYNEQFF	TGTGCCAGCAGTCCGACTGCGTACAATGAGCAGTTCTTC
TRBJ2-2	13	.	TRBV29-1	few	CSVGQTNTGELFF	TGCAGCGTTGGGCAGACAAACACCGGGGAGCTGTTTTTT
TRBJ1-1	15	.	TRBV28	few	CASSGPGGRSTEAFF	TGTGCCAGCAGTGGTCCCGGGGGAAGAAGCACTGAAGCTTTCTTT
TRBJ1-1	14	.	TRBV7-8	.	CASSFGGAHGGAFF	TGTGCCAGCAGCTTTGGAGGGGCGCATGGTGGAGCTTTCTTT
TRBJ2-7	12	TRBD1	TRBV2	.	CASEKGAHEQYF	TGTGCCAGCGAGAAGGGGGCGCATGAGCAGTACTTC
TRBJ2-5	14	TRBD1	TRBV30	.	CAWTTGGGEETQYF	TGTGCCTGGACTACAGGGGGCGGAGAAGAGACCCAGTACTTC
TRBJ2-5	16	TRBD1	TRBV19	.	CASSIDRTGVQETQYF	TGTGCCAGTAGTATAGACCGGACAGGAGTCCAAGAGACCCAGTACTTC
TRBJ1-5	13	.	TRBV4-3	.	CASSHGGSQPQHF	TGCGCCAGCAGCCACGGCGGCTCGCAGCCCCAGCATTTT
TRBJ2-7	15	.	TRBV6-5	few	CASSYSLQGSYEQYF	TGTGCCAGCAGTTACTCACTCCAGGGATCCTACGAGCAGTACTTC
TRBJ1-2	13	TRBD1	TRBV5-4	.	CASSPGTEYGYTF	TGTGCCAGCAGCCCCGGGACAGAGTATGGCTACACCTTC
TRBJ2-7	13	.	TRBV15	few	CATSREIDYEQYF	TGTGCCACCAGCAGAGAAATAGACTACGAGCAGTACTTC
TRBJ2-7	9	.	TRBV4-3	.	CASSYDSFF	TGCGCCAGCAGCTATGACAGTTTCTTC
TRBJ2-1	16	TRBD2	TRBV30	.	CAWNPKISGTYNEQFF	TGTGCCTGGAATCCCAAGATTAGCGGGACCTACAATGAGCAGTTCTTC
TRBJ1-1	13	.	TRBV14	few	CASSQSVNTEAFF	TGTGCCAGCAGCCAGTCAGTGAACACTGAAGCTTTCTTT
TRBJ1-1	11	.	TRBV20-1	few	CSASPVTEAFF	TGCAGTGCTAGTCCGGTAACTGAAGCTTTCTTT
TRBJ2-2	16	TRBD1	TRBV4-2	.	CASSQVQGAITGELFF	TGTGCCAGCAGCCAAGTCCAGGGGGCTATCACCGGGGAGCTGTTTTTT
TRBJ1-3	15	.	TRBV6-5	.	CASSTQGTTGNTIYF	TGTGCCAGCAGCACCCAGGGGACTACTGGAAACACCATATATTTT
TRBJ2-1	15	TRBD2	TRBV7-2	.	CASSLGLAGFNEQFF	TGTGCCAGCAGCTTAGGGCTAGCGGGATTCAATGAGCAGTTCTTC
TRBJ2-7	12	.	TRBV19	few	CASSSSSYEQYF	TGTGCCAGTAGTTCGAGCTCCTACGAGCAGTACTTC
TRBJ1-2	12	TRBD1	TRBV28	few	CASSRTGYGYTF	TGTGCCAGCAGTAGGACAGGCTATGGCTACACCTTC
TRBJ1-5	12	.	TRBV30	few	CAWSLRGQPQHF	TGTGCCTGGAGTTTACGGGGTCAGCCCCAGCATTTT
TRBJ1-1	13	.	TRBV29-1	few	CSVSPSVNTEAFF	TGCAGCGTTTCCCCCTCCGTGAACACTGAAGCTTTCTTT
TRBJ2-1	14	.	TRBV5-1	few	CASSFGGNYNEQFF	TGCGCCAGCAGCTTCGGGGGAAACTACAATGAGCAGTTCTTC
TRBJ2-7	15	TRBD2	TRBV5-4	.	CASSVRLAGAYEQYF	TGTGCCAGCAGCGTAAGACTAGCGGGAGCCTACGAGCAGTACTTC
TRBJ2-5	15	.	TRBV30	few	CAWSVIQGWGETQYF	TGTGCCTGGAGTGTAATTCAGGGGTGGGGAGAGACCCAGTACTTC
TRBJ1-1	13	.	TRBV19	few	CASRDRVNTEAFF	TGTGCCAGCAGAGACAGAGTGAACACTGAAGCTTTCTTT
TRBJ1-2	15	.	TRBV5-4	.	CASSLGGLTNYGYTF	TGTGCCAGCAGCTTAGGCGGACTTACTAACTATGGCTACACCTTC
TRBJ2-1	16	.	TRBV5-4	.	CASSLEAGSSYNEQFF	TGTGCCAGCAGCTTGGAAGCTGGGAGCTCCTACAATGAGCAGTTCTTC